The sequence of this T cell receptor (beta chain) was determined in a study of cytomegalovirus exposure and HLA in healthy donors. PCR involved 60 Vbeta and 13 Jbeta primers. Generated by immunoSEQ multiplex PCR, the TCRdb table keeps only in-frame clones and is missing some. The sample comprises about 100,000 clones, around 82% of which are singletons, and roughly 1.9% rests with the top ten. There are 13 residues in the CDR3. V shed 1 base and J shed 5 bases, with 6 bases lying between them. Germline CDR1 is SGHTA and CDR2 is FQGNSA. Sequenced material: PBMCs. The rearrangement links TRBV7-2 to TRBJ2-1, with no clear D. The clonotype originates from a middle-aged woman in good health and CMV-seronegative. CDR3 in amino acids: CASSLEADNEQFF. Here the CDR3 DNA reads TGTGCCAGCAGCTTAGAGGCGGACAATGAGCAGTTCTTC.